Sequencing of this T cell receptor beta chain was carried out in a study of OX40 agonist ivuxolimab in advanced cancers. Germline V lookup: CDR1 MNHEY, CDR2 SVGAGI. This CDR3 comprises 14 residues. V lost 6 bases and J 1 base, leaving 12 bases between the germline ends. The method was immunoSEQ multiplex PCR; TCRdb's version includes in-frame clones alone and lacks a portion of them. The table has under 100,000 clones, around 78% seen once; the top ten hold around 0.88%. The receptor's source is an adult with an advanced solid tumor such as melanoma, head and neck, liver or kidney cancer. The sequencing here drew on CD4+ or CD8+ T cells sorted from blood, taken in a trial of the OX40 agonist ivuxolimab. The chain employs TRBV6-5 and TRBJ1-1, with D possibly being TRBD1 (6 bases). In nucleotides, the CDR3 is TGTGCCAGCAGAAACAGGGAGGGGAACACTGAAGCTTTCTTT. This encodes CASRNREGNTEAFF.